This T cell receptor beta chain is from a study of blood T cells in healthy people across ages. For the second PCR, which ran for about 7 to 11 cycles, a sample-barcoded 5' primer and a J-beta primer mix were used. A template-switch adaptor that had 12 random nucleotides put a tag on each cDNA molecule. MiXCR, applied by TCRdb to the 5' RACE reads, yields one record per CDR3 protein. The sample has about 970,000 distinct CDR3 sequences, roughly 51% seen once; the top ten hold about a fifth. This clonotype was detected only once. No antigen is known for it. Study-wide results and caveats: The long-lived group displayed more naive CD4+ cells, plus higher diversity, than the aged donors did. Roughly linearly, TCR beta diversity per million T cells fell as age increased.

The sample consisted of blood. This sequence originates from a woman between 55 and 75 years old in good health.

The CDR3 here is CSVVGTANGYTF. CDR3 nucleotide sequence: TGCAGCGTTGTTGGGACAGCAAATGGCTACACCTTC. The J gene is TRBJ1-2, the V gene TRBV29-1; 7 nucleotides match TRBD1. This CDR3 has 12 residues. V dropped 4 bases and J dropped 6; count of bases not matched to a gene: 5. From germline, CDR1 is SQVTM and CDR2 ANQGSEA. Combining the CDR3 with reference TRBV29-1 and TRBJ1-2 gives the whole variable domain SAVISQKPSRDICQRGTSLTIQCQVDSQVTMMFWYRQQPGQSLTLIATANQGSEATYESGFVIDKFPISRPNLTFSTLTVSNMSPEDSSIYLCSVVGTANGYTFGSGTRLTVV.